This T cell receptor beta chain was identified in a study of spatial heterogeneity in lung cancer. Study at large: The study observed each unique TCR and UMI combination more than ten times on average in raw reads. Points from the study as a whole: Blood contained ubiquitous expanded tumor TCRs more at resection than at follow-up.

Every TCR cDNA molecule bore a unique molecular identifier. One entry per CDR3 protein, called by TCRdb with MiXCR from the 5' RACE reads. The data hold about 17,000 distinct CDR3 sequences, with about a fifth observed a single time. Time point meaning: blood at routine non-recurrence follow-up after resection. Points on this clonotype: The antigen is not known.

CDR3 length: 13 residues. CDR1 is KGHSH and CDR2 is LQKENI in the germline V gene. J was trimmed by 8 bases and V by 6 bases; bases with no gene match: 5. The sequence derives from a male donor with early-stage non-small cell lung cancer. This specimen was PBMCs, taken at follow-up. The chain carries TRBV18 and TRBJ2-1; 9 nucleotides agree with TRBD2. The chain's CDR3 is CASSISGGDEQFF. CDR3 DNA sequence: TGTGCCAGCTCCATTAGCGGGGGAGATGAGCAGTTCTTC. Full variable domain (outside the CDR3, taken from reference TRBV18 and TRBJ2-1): NAGVMQNPRHLVRRRGQEARLRCSPMKGHSHVYWYRQLPEEGLKFMVYLQKENIIDESGMPKERFSAEFPKEGPSILRIQQVVRGDSAAYFCASSISGGDEQFFGPGTRLTVL.